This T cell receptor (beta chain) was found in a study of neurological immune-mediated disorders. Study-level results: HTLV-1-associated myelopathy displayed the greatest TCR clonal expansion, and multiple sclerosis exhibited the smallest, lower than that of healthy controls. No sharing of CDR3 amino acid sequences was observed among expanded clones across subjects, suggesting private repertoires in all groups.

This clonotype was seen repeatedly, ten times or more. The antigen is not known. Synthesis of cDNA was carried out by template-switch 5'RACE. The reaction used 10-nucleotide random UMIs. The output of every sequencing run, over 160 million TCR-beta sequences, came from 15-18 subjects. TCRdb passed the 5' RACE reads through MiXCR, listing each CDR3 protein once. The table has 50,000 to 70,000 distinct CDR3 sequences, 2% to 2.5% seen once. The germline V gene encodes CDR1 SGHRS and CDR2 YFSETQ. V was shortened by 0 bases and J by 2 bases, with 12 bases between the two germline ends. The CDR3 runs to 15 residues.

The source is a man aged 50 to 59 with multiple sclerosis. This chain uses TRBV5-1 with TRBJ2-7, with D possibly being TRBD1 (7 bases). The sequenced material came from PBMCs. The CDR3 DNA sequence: TGCGCCAGCAGCTTGGTGGCAGGGGGGACCTACGAGCAGTACTTC. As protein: CASSLVAGGTYEQYF.